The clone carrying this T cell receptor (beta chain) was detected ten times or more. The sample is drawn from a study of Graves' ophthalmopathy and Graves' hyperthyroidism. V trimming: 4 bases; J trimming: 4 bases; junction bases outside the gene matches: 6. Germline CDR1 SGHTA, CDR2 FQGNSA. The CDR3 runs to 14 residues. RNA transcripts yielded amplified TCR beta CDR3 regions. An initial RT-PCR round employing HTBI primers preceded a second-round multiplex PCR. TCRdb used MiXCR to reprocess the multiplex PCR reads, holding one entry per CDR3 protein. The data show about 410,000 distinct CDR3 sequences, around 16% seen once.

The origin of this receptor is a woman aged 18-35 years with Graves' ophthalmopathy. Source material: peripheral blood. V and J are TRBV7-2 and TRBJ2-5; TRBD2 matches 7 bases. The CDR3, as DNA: TGTGCCAGCAGCTCTACTTGGGGGGGAGAGACCCAGTACTTC. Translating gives CASSSTWGGETQYF.